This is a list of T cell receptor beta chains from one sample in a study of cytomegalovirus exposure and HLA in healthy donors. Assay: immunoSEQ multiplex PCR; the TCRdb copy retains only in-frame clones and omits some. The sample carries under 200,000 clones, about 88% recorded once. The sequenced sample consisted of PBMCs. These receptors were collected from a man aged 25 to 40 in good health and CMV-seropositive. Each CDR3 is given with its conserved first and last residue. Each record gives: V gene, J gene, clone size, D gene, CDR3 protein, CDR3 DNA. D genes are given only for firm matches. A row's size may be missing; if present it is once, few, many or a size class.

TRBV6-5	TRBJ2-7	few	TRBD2	CASSGTSGPSYEQYF	TGTGCCAGCAGTGGGACTAGCGGGCCCTCCTACGAGCAGTACTTC
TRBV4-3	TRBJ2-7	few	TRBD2	CASSHVAGGQAYEQYF	TGCGCCAGCAGCCACGTAGCGGGAGGGCAGGCCTACGAGCAGTACTTC
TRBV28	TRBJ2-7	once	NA	CASSLTRQIYEQYF	TGTGCCAGCAGTTTAACCCGACAGATCTACGAGCAGTACTTC
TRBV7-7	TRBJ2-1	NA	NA	CASSPTDYNEQFF	TGTGCTAGCAGCCCGACAGACTACAATGAGCAGTTCTTC
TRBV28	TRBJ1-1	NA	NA	CASSSLLLGGNTEAFF	TGTGCCAGCAGTTCTCTACTTTTGGGGGGGAACACTGAAGCTTTCTTT
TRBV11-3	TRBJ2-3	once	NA	CASSLAGPTVDTQYF	TGTGCCAGCAGCTTAGCTGGGCCGACCGTAGATACGCAGTATTTT
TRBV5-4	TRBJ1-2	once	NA	CASSLGGNYGYTF	TGTGCCAGCAGCCTCGGGGGTAACTATGGCTACACCTTC
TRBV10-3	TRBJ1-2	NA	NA	CAINKGENNGYTF	TGTGCCATCAACAAGGGGGAAAATAATGGCTACACCTTC
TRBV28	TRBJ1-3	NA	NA	CASSSSSSGNTIYF	TGTGCCAGCAGTTCCTCTAGCTCTGGAAACACCATATATTTT
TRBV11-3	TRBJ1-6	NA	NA	CASSLVKEDSPLHF	TGTGCCAGCAGCTTAGTGAAGGAGGATTCACCCCTCCACTTT
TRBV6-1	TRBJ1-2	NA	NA	CASSEAPGQQYGYTF	TGTGCCAGCAGTGAAGCGCCAGGACAGCAGTATGGCTACACCTTC
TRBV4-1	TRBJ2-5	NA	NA	CASSQDKGLSQETQYF	TGCGCCAGCAGCCAAGATAAGGGACTTTCACAAGAGACCCAGTACTTC
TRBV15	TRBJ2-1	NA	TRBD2	CATSSPSGRSYNEQFF	TGTGCCACCAGCAGCCCTAGCGGGAGAAGTTACAATGAGCAGTTCTTC
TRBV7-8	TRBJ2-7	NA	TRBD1	CASSYPPGQGYEQYF	TGTGCCAGCAGCTACCCCCCGGGACAGGGCTACGAGCAGTACTTC
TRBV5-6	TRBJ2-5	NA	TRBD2	CASSLGISGMKTQYF	TGTGCCAGCAGCTTGGGAATTAGCGGGATGAAGACCCAGTACTTC
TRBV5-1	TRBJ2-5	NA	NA	CASSLASSGSGAETQYF	TGCGCCAGCAGCTTGGCCAGTTCAGGGTCTGGGGCGGAGACCCAGTACTTC
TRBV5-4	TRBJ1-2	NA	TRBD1	CASSLSQGGYGYTF	TGTGCCAGCAGCTTGTCGCAGGGGGGCTATGGCTACACCTTC
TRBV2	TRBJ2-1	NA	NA	CASDYYNEQFF	TGTGCCAGCGACTACTACAATGAGCAGTTCTTC
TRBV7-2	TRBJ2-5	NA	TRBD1	CASSGNRGKETQYF	TGTGCCAGCAGCGGCAACAGGGGGAAAGAGACCCAGTACTTC
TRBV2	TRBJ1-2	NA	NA	CASSEGGGYGYTF	TGTGCCAGCAGTGAGGGAGGGGGGTATGGCTACACCTTC
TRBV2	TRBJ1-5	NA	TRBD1	CASSEARWDRAEGVNSNQPQHF	TGTGCCAGCAGTGAAGCGCGGTGGGACAGGGCAGAGGGGGTAAATAGCAATCAGCCCCAGCATTTT
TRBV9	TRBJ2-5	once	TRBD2	CASSVSGKVETQYF	TGTGCCAGCAGCGTAAGCGGGAAAGTGGAGACCCAGTACTTC
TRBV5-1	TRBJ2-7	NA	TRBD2	CASSLESGRSYEQYF	TGCGCCAGCAGCTTGGAGAGCGGGAGGTCCTACGAGCAGTACTTC
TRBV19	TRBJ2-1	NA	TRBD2	CASSMGLAGELYNEQFF	TGTGCCAGTAGTATGGGACTAGCGGGAGAGCTCTACAATGAGCAGTTCTTC